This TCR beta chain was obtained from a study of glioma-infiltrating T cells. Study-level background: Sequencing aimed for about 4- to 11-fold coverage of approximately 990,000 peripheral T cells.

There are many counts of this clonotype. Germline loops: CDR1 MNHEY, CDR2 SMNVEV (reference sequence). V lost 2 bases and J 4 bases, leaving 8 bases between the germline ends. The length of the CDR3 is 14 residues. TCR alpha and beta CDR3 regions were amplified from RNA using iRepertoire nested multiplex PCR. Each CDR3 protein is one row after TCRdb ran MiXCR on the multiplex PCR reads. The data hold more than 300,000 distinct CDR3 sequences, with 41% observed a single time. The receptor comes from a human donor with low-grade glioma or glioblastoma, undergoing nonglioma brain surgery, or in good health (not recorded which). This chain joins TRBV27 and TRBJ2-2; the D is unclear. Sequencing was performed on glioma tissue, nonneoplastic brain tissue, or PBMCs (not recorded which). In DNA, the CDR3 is TGTGCCAGCAGTTTAATCCCATCCACCGGGGAGCTGTTTTTT. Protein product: CASSLIPSTGELFF.